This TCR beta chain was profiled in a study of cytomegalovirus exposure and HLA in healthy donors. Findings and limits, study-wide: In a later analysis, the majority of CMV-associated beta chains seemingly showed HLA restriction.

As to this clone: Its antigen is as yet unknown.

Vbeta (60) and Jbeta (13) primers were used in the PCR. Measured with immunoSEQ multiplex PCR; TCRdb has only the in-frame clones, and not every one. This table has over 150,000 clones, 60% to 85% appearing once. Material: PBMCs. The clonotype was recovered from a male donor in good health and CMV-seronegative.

DNA of the CDR3: TGTGCCAGCAGCGCCTTTTCATCGAGCTCCTACAATGAGCAGTTCTTC. The encoded protein is CASSAFSSSSYNEQFF. The chain uses TRBV7-6 and TRBJ2-1; D gene uncertain. Germline V gene sequence: CDR1 SGHVS, CDR2 FNYEAQ. Trimming left V 5 bases short and J 0 bases short, with 14 bases between. CDR3 length: 16 residues.